Listed below are T cell receptor beta chains from one sample, sequenced in a study of cytomegalovirus exposure and HLA in healthy donors. TCRdb's table, derived via immunoSEQ multiplex PCR, lists solely in-frame clones and lacks some. The table includes under 200,000 clones, roughly 80% detected once. Sequenced sample: PBMCs. These receptors all come from a woman younger than 35 in good health and CMV-seronegative. Both conserved end residues are part of each CDR3. D genes are given only for firm matches. Clone size is given for some rows only: seen once, a few or many times, or a class if the clone is expanded.

>few|NA|TRBJ1-1|TRBV30
TGTGCCTGGGGGCATGATACTGAAGCTTTCTTT
CAWGHDTEAFF
>NA|TRBD1|TRBJ2-7|TRBV27
TGTGCCAGCAGCAGGGGACAGGCCTACGAGCAGTACTTC
CASSRGQAYEQYF
>NA|TRBD2|TRBJ2-3|TRBV5-1
TGCGCCAGCAGCTTGGGGTCTAGCGGTTTCACAGATACGCAGTATTTT
CASSLGSSGFTDTQYF
>NA|TRBD1|TRBJ2-3|TRBV29-1
TGCAGCGTCGCTGTGGGACAGGGTGGCACAGATACGCAGTATTTT
CSVAVGQGGTDTQYF
>NA|TRBD1|TRBJ1-2|TRBV7-9
TGTGCCAGCAGCCCGCCCGGTGGGACAGCTGGTGGCTACACCTTC
CASSPPGGTAGGYTF
>few|TRBD1|TRBJ1-1|TRBV5-1
TGCGCCAGCAGCTTGGGGGACAGGGTTATGGGGACTGAAGCTTTCTTT
CASSLGDRVMGTEAFF
>few|NA|TRBJ2-7|TRBV2
TGTGCCAGCACCGGGACACAGACCTACGAGCAGTACTTC
CASTGTQTYEQYF
>NA|NA|TRBJ1-2|TRBV9
TGTGCCAGCAGCCAGAGGGGGGGTTGGGACTATGGCTACACCTTC
CASSQRGGWDYGYTF
>NA|NA|TRBJ2-1|TRBV27
TGTGCCAGCAGCAGAGGACAAGAAATATACAATGAGCAGCTCTTC
CASSRGQEIYNEQLF
>NA|TRBD1|TRBJ2-1|TRBV5-6
TGTGCCAGCAGCCACGGACAGGGGGAATACAATGAGCAGTTCTTC
CASSHGQGEYNEQFF
>NA|NA|TRBJ2-7|TRBV19
TGTGCCAGTAGTACCCTAGACAGCTCCTACGAGCAGTACTTC
CASSTLDSSYEQYF
>NA|TRBD1|TRBJ2-7|TRBV28
TGTGCCAGCAGCCCCGAGCCGGGACAGAAGATTCTGGGCTTC
CASSPEPGQKILGF
>NA|NA|TRBJ1-2|TRBV7-9
TGTTCCAGCAGCTTAGCGGGCCCGAATGGCTACACCTTC
CSSSLAGPNGYTF
>few|NA|TRBJ1-1|TRBV25-1
TGTGCCAGCAGTGAAGCGGGAAGGATTGCTGAAGCTTTCTTT
CASSEAGRIAEAFF
>NA|TRBD2|TRBJ2-2|TRBV10-2
TGCGCCAGCAGTGAGCGTCTAGCGGGAGGAGGGACCGGGGAGCTGTTTTTT
CASSERLAGGGTGELFF
>NA|NA|TRBJ2-5|TRBV5-8
TGTGCCAGCAGCACCCGGACAGCCAAAGAGACCCAGTACTTC
CASSTRTAKETQYF
>NA|NA|TRBJ2-2|TRBV5-1
TGCGCCAGCAGCTCTATCCCAGGGGAGGGCAACACCGGGGAGCTGTTTTTT
CASSSIPGEGNTGELFF
>NA|NA|TRBJ2-1|TRBV29-1
TGCAGCGTTGAACACTATGGGGGGAACTACAATGAGCAGTTCTTC
CSVEHYGGNYNEQFF
>NA|TRBD2|TRBJ2-1|TRBV18
TGTGCCAGCTCACCACCGGCTAGCGGGAGTAATGAGCAGTTCTTC
CASSPPASGSNEQFF
>few|NA|TRBJ1-4|TRBV4-3
TGCGCCAGCAGCCAAGGCATGGCCGAGGTTAATGAAAAACTGTTTTTT
CASSQGMAEVNEKLFF
>once|TRBD2|TRBJ2-1|TRBV4-1
TGCGCCAGCAGCCGACTAGCGGTGAGCTCCTACAATGAGCAGTTCTTC
CASSRLAVSSYNEQFF
>NA|TRBD2|TRBJ2-7|TRBV28
TGTGCCAGCAGTTACCAGCGGGACTCCTACGAGCAGTACTTC
CASSYQRDSYEQYF
>NA|TRBD2|TRBJ2-1|TRBV7-9
TGTGCCAGCAGCTACGAGGGGCTAGCGGGAGACAATGAGCGGTTCTTC
CASSYEGLAGDNERFF
>NA|TRBD2|TRBJ2-3|TRBV5-4
TGTGCCAGCAGACTACTAGCGGGGGACACAGATACGCAGTATTTT
CASRLLAGDTDTQYF
>NA|NA|TRBJ2-2|TRBV4-2
TGTGCCAGCAGCCCCCCCTCGGAGCGGACCACCGGGGAGCTGTTTTTT
CASSPPSERTTGELFF
>NA|NA|TRBJ1-1|TRBV10-2
TGCGCCAGCAGCCCCGGGATTAACACTGAAGCTTTCTTT
CASSPGINTEAFF
>NA|NA|TRBJ1-1|TRBV5-6
TGTGCCAGCAGCTTGATCGGGGACACTGAAGCTTTCTTT
CASSLIGDTEAFF
>few|TRBD2|TRBJ2-7|TRBV15
TGTGCCACCAGCAGACTAGCGGGCGACTCCTACGAGCAGTACTTC
CATSRLAGDSYEQYF
>NA|TRBD2|TRBJ2-3|TRBV9
TGTGCCAGCAGCGTAGCGGGGGGAATGGGGACCACAGATACGCAGTATTTT
CASSVAGGMGTTDTQYF
>few|NA|TRBJ1-4|TRBV7-9
TGTGCCAGCAGCTCTCCGACAGCAACTAATGAAAAACTGTTTTTT
CASSSPTATNEKLFF
>NA|TRBD1|TRBJ2-7|TRBV2
TGTGCCAGCAGTGCGGCCGGGACAGGGTTTCCCGAGCAGTACTTC
CASSAAGTGFPEQYF
>NA|NA|TRBJ2-1|TRBV6-6
TGTGCCAGTAAGGACAGTATCTACAATGAGCAGTTCTTC
CASKDSIYNEQFF
>once|NA|TRBJ2-5|TRBV6-6
TGTGCCAGCAGTTACCGAGGGAACCAAGAGACCCAGTACTTC
CASSYRGNQETQYF
>NA|NA|TRBJ1-5|TRBV6-1
TGTGCCAGCAGCCACGGGGACACCAATCAGCCCCAGCATTTT
CASSHGDTNQPQHF
>NA|NA|TRBJ2-2|TRBV18
TGTGCCAGCTCACGAGGGATGCTGGGCACCGGGGAGCTGTTTTTT
CASSRGMLGTGELFF
>NA|NA|TRBJ2-3|TRBV4-1
TGCGCCAGCAGCCAAGAGGGCAGCACAGATACGCAGTATTTT
CASSQEGSTDTQYF
>NA|TRBD2|TRBJ2-7|TRBV28
TGTGCCAGCAGTCCAAGATTAGCGGGAGCCTACGAGCAGTACTTC
CASSPRLAGAYEQYF
>NA|TRBD1|TRBJ1-3|TRBV6-7
TGTGCCAGCAGTTTTTCCCCGGACAGGTCCTCTGGAAACACCATATATTTT
CASSFSPDRSSGNTIYF
>NA|TRBD2|TRBJ2-1|TRBV9
TGTGCCAGCAGCGTAGGATGGGCGGGAGTATCCTACAATGAGCAGTTCTTC
CASSVGWAGVSYNEQFF
>many|NA|TRBJ2-7|TRBV5-5
TGTGCCAGCAGCTTGACTCTAGTGACCTACGAGCAGTACTTC
CASSLTLVTYEQYF
>once|NA|TRBJ1-1|TRBV28
TGTGCCAGCAGGTACAGGAGTATGAACACTGAAGCTTTCTTT
CASRYRSMNTEAFF
>NA|TRBD1|TRBJ2-4|TRBV19
TGTGCCAGTAGTTCTCGGGACAGGCTCTCTGCGTTAGCCAAAAACATTCAGTACTTC
CASSSRDRLSALAKNIQYF
>NA|NA|TRBJ1-4|TRBV15
TGTGCCACCAGCAGAGATCTGGCAGGTGGTAATGAAAAACTGTTTTTT
CATSRDLAGGNEKLFF
>NA|TRBD2|TRBJ2-1|TRBV6-5
TGTGCCAGCAGTTACCCCAGCATTGGCGGGGGCAATGAGCAGTTCTTC
CASSYPSIGGGNEQFF
>NA|TRBD1|TRBJ2-5|TRBV28
TGTGCCAGCAGTTTAACCGGGACAGGGCGGCAAGAGACCCAGTACTTC
CASSLTGTGRQETQYF
>few|NA|TRBJ1-1|TRBV2
TGTGCCAGCAGTACGGGACAACATGGAACTGAAGCTTTCTTT
CASSTGQHGTEAFF